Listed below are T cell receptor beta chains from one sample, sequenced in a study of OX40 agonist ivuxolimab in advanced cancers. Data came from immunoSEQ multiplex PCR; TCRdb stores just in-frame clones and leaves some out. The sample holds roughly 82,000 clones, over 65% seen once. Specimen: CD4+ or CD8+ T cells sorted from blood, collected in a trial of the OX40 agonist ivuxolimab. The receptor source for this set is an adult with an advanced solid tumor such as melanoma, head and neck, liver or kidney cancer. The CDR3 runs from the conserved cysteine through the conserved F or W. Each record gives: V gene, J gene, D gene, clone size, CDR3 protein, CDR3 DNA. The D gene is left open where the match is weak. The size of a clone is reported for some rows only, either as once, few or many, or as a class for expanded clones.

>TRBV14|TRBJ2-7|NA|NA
CASSQVIGQLYEQYF
TGTGCCAGCAGCCAAGTAATAGGACAGCTCTACGAGCAGTACTTC
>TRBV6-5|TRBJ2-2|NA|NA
CASSYSRLAGELFF
TGTGCCAGCAGTTACTCTCGATTAGCCGGGGAGCTGTTTTTT
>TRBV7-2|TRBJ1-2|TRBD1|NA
CASSSGTGNYGYTF
TGTGCCAGCAGCTCGGGGACAGGGAACTATGGCTACACCTTC
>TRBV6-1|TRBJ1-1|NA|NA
CASTTGIADTEAFF
TGTGCCAGCACAACAGGGATTGCGGACACTGAAGCTTTCTTT
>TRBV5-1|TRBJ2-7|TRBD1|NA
CASSGGTGQGGEQYF
TGCGCCAGCAGCGGGGGGACAGGGCAGGGAGGCGAGCAGTACTTC
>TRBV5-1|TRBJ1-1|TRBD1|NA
CASSSHGQETRTEAFF
TGCGCCAGCAGCTCCCATGGACAGGAAACGCGGACTGAAGCTTTCTTT
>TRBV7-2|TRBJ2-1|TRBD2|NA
CASSGGSGRKQFF
TGTGCCAGCAGCGGGGGGAGCGGGAGAAAGCAGTTCTTC
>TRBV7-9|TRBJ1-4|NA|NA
CASSLDFATNEKLFF
TGTGCCAGCAGCCTTGACTTTGCAACTAATGAAAAACTGTTTTTT
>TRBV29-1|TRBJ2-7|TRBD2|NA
CSVAQAGGLYEQYF
TGCAGCGTAGCCCAGGCGGGGGGGCTCTACGAGCAGTACTTC
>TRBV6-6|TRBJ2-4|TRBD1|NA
CASIAGGTLAKNIQYF
TGTGCCAGCATCGCAGGGGGCACCTTAGCCAAAAACATTCAGTACTTC
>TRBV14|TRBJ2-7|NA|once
CASSQTGSYYEQYF
TGTGCCAGCAGCCAGACAGGTTCTTACTACGAGCAGTACTTC
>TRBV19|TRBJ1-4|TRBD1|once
CASTQQGGRTNEKLFF
TGTGCCAGTACCCAACAGGGGGGTAGAACTAATGAAAAACTGTTTTTT
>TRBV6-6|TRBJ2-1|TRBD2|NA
CASLSRGGGEQFF
TGTGCCAGCCTCTCCCGGGGGGGCGGTGAGCAGTTCTTC
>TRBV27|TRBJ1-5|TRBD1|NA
CASSNSDRDRQPQHF
TGTGCCAGCAGTAACTCCGACAGGGACCGTCAGCCCCAGCATTTT
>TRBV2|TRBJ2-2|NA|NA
CASRYSGELFF
TGTGCCAGCAGGTACTCCGGGGAGCTGTTTTTT
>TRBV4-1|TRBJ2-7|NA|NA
CASSQDSHYEQYF
TGCGCCAGCAGCCAAGACAGTCATTACGAGCAGTACTTC
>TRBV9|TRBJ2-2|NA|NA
CASSETPNTGELFF
TGTGCCAGCAGTGAGACACCGAACACCGGGGAGCTGTTTTTT
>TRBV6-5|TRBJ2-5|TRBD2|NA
CASSYRASGVGTQYF
TGTGCCAGCAGTTACCGGGCTAGCGGGGTGGGGACCCAGTACTTC
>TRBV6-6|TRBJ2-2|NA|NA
CASSQFSSITGELFF
TGTGCCAGCAGTCAATTTAGTTCGATCACCGGGGAGCTGTTTTTT
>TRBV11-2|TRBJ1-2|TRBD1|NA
CASSPTGGNYGYTF
TGTGCCAGCAGCCCGACAGGGGGAAACTATGGCTACACCTTC
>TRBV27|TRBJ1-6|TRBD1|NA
CASSYRTGDSPLHF
TGTGCCAGCAGTTATAGGACAGGGGACTCACCCCTCCACTTT
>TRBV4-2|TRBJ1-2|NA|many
CASSKGTDGYTF
TGTGCCAGCAGCAAGGGAACGGATGGCTACACCTTC
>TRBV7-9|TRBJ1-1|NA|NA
CASSGSAGQNTEAFF
TGTGCCAGCAGTGGGTCGGCAGGGCAGAACACTGAAGCTTTCTTT
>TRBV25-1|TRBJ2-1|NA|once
CASSELGSDSYNEQFF
TGTGCCAGCAGTGAATTAGGCTCCGACTCCTACAATGAGCAGTTCTTC
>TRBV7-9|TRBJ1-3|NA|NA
CASTPTGNTIYF
TGTGCCAGCACCCCCACTGGAAACACCATATATTTT
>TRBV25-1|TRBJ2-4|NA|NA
CASSEWGDWDIQYF
TGTGCCAGCAGTGAATGGGGGGATTGGGACATTCAGTACTTC
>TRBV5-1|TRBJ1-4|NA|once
CASSLRGYDLSNEKLFF
TGCGCCAGCAGCTTGAGGGGCTACGACCTCTCGAATGAAAAACTGTTTTTT
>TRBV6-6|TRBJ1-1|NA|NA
CASSPQGLQNTEAFF
TGTGCCAGCAGTCCCCAGGGACTGCAGAACACTGAAGCTTTCTTT
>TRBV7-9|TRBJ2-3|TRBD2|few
CASATSAVGTDTQYF
TGTGCCAGCGCAACTAGCGCAGTTGGGACAGATACGCAGTATTTT
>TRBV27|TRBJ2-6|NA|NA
CASSFSGANVLTF
TGTGCCAGCAGTTTCTCTGGGGCCAACGTCCTGACTTTC
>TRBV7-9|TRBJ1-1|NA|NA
CASSLGQRDTEAFF
TGTGCCAGCAGCTTAGGTCAAAGGGACACTGAAGCTTTCTTT
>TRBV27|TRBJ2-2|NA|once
CASSQTLGGGNTGELFF
TGTGCCAGCTCCCAAACGCTAGGTGGGGGGAACACCGGGGAGCTGTTTTTT
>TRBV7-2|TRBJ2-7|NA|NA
CASSSQGGAYEQYF
TGTGCCAGCAGCTCCCAGGGGGGGGCCTACGAGCAGTACTTC
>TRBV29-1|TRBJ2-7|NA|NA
CSVHKQGGEQYF
TGCAGCGTTCATAAACAGGGTGGCGAGCAGTACTTC
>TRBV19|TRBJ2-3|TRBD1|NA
CASSSQTGSDTQYF
TGTGCCAGTAGTAGCCAGACAGGGTCAGATACGCAGTATTTT
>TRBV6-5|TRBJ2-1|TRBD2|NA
CASKGGGDYNEQFF
TGTGCCAGCAAGGGCGGGGGGGACTACAATGAGCAGTTCTTC
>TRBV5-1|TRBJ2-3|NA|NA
CASSLFGVTPGTDTQYF
TGCGCCAGCAGCTTGTTCGGGGTCACCCCGGGGACAGATACGCAGTATTTT
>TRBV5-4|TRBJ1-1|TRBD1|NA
CASSLGSQGDTEAFF
TGTGCCAGCAGCTTAGGTTCCCAGGGGGACACTGAAGCTTTCTTT
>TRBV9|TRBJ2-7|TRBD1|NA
CASSAHSGTGGYEQYF
TGTGCCAGCAGCGCCCATTCCGGGACAGGGGGCTACGAGCAGTACTTC
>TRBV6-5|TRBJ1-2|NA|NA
CASRLSPGANYGYTF
TGTGCCAGCAGACTCTCACCCGGGGCCAACTATGGCTACACCTTC
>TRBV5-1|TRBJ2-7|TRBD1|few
CASSRDRGLEYF
TGCGCCAGCAGCCGAGACAGGGGACTGGAGTACTTC
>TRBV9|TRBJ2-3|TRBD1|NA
CASSVGTGSTDTQYF
TGTGCCAGCAGCGTAGGGACAGGAAGCACAGATACGCAGTATTTT
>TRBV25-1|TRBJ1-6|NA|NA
CASEGSYNSPLHF
TGTGCCAGCGAGGGGTCCTATAATTCACCCCTCCACTTT
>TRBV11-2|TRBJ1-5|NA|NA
CASSLSQGQPQHF
TGTGCCAGCAGCTTATCACAGGGTCAGCCCCAGCATTTT
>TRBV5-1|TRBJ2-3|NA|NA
CASSWDGTSTDTQYF
TGCGCCAGCAGCTGGGACGGGACGAGCACAGATACGCAGTATTTT
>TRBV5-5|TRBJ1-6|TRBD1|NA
CASSLERTGASPLHF
TGTGCCAGCAGCTTGGAGAGGACAGGGGCTTCACCCCTCCACTTT
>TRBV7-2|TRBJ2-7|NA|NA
CASSSLVGSGEQYF
TGTGCCAGCAGTTCCTTGGTGGGCTCGGGCGAGCAGTACTTC
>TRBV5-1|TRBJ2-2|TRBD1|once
CASKGQPTAGELFF
TGCGCCAGCAAGGGACAGCCTACTGCCGGGGAGCTGTTTTTT
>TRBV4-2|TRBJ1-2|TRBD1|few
CASSQHDAGTAGYTF
TGTGCCAGCAGCCAACACGACGCCGGGACAGCTGGCTACACCTTC
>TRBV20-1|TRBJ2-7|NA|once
CSASRTYEQYF
TGCAGTGCATCCAGGACCTACGAGCAGTACTTC
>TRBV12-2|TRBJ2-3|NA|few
CASRPGRGRGDTQYF
TGTGCAAGTCGCCCAGGGAGGGGGCGAGGAGATACGCAGTATTTT
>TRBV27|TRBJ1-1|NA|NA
CASSLWGGLVNTEAFF
TGTGCCAGCAGTTTATGGGGGGGCCTAGTGAACACTGAAGCTTTCTTT
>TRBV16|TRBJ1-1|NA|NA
CASSQRGGGTEAFF
TGTGCCAGCAGCCAAAGAGGCGGGGGCACTGAAGCTTTCTTT
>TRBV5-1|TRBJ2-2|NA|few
CASSFFGRMNTGELFF
TGCGCCAGCAGCTTTTTTGGGCGGATGAACACCGGGGAGCTGTTTTTT